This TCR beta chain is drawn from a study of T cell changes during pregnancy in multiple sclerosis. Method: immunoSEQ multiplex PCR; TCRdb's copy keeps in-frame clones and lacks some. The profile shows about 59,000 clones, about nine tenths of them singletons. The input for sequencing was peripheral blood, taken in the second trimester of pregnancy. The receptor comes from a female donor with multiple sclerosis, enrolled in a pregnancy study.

Written as DNA, the CDR3 is TGTGCCAGCTCGCCAGGAACGTACGAGCAGTACTTC. It specifies CASSPGTYEQYF. The chain has TRBV6-5 and TRBJ2-7; D not certain. The CDR3 covers 12 residues. V lost 8 bases, J lost 4 bases, and 12 bases lay in between. Germline lookup yields CDR1 MNHEY and CDR2 SVGAGI.